What follows is one T cell receptor (beta chain) and its context. Its matching antigen is unknown. The entry originates in a study of regulatory T cells in long-lasting Graves disease. Study conclusions and caveats: Among persistent patients, a larger number of public clonotypes were shared (approximately 2,900) than among newly diagnosed patients (about 1,000).

The CDR3 sequence is 15 residues long. V lost 6 bases and J lost 2; bases outside the gene matches: 6. The time point is: persistent/refractory GD, antithyroid drugs over 5 years with positive TRAb. PBMC RNA was the source of the TCR library. Doctors identified Graves' disease using the American Thyroid Association guidelines. Each of the patients was recruited from an endocrinology department situated in Xi'an, China. EDTA tubes received 7.5 to 9 milliliters of drawn peripheral blood. Arm-PCR of CDR3 regions and iRepertoire HTBI primers were used to build TCR beta libraries. In TCRdb, the multiplex PCR reads were re-called with MiXCR into one record per CDR3 protein. In the table there are 430,000 or so distinct CDR3 sequences, around 23% of which are singletons.

The input for sequencing was peripheral blood mononuclear cells (PBMCs), taken when the disease was refractory, from a patient treated with antithyroid drugs. The gene calls are TRBV12-3 or TRBV12-4 and TRBJ1-1, with TRBD1 identical over 10 bases. The TCR sequence derives from a female donor with Graves disease. CDR3 region: CASSFRDRGNTEAFF. The CDR3 DNA follows: TGTGCCAGCAGCTTCCGGGACAGGGGAAACACTGAAGCTTTCTTT.